This T cell receptor (beta chain) was profiled in a study of regulatory T cells in long-lasting Graves disease. Overall study: Graves' disease counted as persistent after over 5 years of antithyroid drugs with positive TSH receptor antibodies.

Overall study findings and caveats: Relative to newly diagnosed Graves' patients, persistent ones had lower TCR diversity.

Arm-PCR of CDR3 regions with iRepertoire HTBI primers generated TCR beta libraries. From the multiplex PCR reads, TCRdb called clonotypes with MiXCR, one entry per CDR3 protein. The sample includes 430,000 or so distinct CDR3 sequences, over 20% of them seen just once. Time point specified: persistent/refractory GD, antithyroid drugs over 5 years with positive TRAb. From PBMCs, RNA was extracted and then used to make the TCR library. As collected, the peripheral blood samples measured 7 to 9.5 milliliters each and went into EDTA tubes. Comments on this clonotype: Its antigen remains unidentified.

The receptor was derived from a female donor with Graves disease. The sequences come from peripheral blood mononuclear cells (PBMCs), collected when the disease was refractory, from a patient treated with antithyroid drugs.

CDR3 nucleotides: TGTGCCAGCAGCTTGGATGCACAGGGGAGTTCCTACAATGAGCAGTTCTTC. It specifies CASSLDAQGSSYNEQFF. This chain uses TRBV11-3 with TRBJ2-1; 7 bases fit TRBD1. The V and J ends lost 3 bases and 1 base, in that order; junction bases with no gene match: 9. CDR1 is SGHNT and CDR2 is YENEEA in the germline V gene. CDR3 length equals 17 residues.